This T cell receptor beta chain was recovered during a study of T-cell memory formation after mild COVID-19. Study context: The study found TCR clusters largely donor specific.

Constant-segment primers were used for 5'RACE, and the resulting TCR alpha and TCR beta cDNA libraries carried sample barcodes and UMIs. MiXCR, applied by TCRdb to the 5' RACE reads, yields one record per CDR3 protein. The sample lists some 320,000 distinct CDR3 sequences, 15% to 20% occurring once. This clonotype turned up a few times. The sequencing input was PBMCs or a T cell subset sorted from them (not recorded which). This receptor was identified in a man aged 18-30 years who had mild COVID-19 (a few samples of this study predate the infection). Cell type and time point are not known.

The CDR3 reads CASSYQAWTAQETQYF. CDR3 sequence (DNA): TGTGCCAGCAGCTACCAGGCCTGGACAGCTCAAGAGACCCAGTACTTC. This sequence joins TRBV11-2 and TRBJ2-5; a weak D match, TRBD1 (6 bases). This CDR3 is built from 16 residues. The V gene's germline CDR1 is SGHAT and CDR2 FQNNGV. Between the trimmed V and J ends, which lost 4 bases and 2 bases, there was a span of 17 bases.